This entry concerns a single TCR beta chain. Measured with immunoSEQ multiplex PCR; TCRdb has only the in-frame clones, and not every one. The sample yields some 170,000 clones, approximately 84% seen once. This entry belongs to a study of cytomegalovirus exposure and HLA in healthy donors. Looked up from germline, CDR1 is MDHEN and CDR2 is SYDVKM. Trimming cost V 0 bases and J 4 bases; bases outside gene matches: 10. The CDR3 loop spans 18 amino acids. The sequence came from a man between 25 and 39 years old in good health and CMV-seropositive. Sequencing was done on a sample of PBMCs. The V gene is TRBV28, the J gene TRBJ2-5; 11 bases align to TRBD1. CDR3 sequence (DNA): TGTGCCAGCAGTTTATGGGGCCTCGGGACAGGGGGGACAGAGACCCAGTACTTC. Encoded protein: CASSLWGLGTGGTETQYF.